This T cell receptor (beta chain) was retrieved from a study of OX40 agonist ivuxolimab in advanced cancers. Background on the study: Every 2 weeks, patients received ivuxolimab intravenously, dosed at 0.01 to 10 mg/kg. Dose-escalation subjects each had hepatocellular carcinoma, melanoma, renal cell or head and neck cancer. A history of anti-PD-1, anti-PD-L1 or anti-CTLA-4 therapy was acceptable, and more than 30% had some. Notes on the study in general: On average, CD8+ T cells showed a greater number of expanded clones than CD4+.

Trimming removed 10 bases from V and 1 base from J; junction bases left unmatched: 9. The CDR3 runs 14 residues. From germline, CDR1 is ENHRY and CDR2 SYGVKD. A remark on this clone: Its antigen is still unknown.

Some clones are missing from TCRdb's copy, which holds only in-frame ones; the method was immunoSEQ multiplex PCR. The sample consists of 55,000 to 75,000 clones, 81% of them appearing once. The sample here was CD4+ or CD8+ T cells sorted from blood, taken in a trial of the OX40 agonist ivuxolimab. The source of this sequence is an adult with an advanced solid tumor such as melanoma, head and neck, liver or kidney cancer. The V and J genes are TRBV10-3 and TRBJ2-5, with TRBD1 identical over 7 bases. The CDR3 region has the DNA TGTGCCACGGGGCAGGGGGATCCCCAAGAGACCCAGTACTTC. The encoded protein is CATGQGDPQETQYF.